The next 15 T cell receptor beta chains were all read from a single sample in a study of regulatory T cells in long-lasting Graves disease. Specified time point: persistent/refractory GD, antithyroid drugs over 5 years with positive TRAb. Scientists built the TCR library using RNA that was extracted from PBMCs. Construction of TCR beta libraries relied on iRepertoire HTBI primers and on Arm-PCR targeting CDR3 regions. TCRdb re-derived calls from the multiplex PCR reads in MiXCR, one entry per CDR3 protein. The sample shows under 500,000 distinct CDR3 sequences, 20% of them seen only once. Sequences were derived from peripheral blood mononuclear cells (PBMCs), sampled when the disease was refractory, from a patient treated with antithyroid drugs. Every receptor here comes from a female donor with Graves disease.

This clonotype has just a few counts. This may be a read error, as it is one base from a much larger clone. The chain links TRBV2 to TRBJ1-2, with D tentatively TRBD1 (6 bases). The germline V gene encodes CDR1 SNHLY and CDR2 FYNNEI. This CDR3 is built from 13 residues. V lost 6 bases to trimming and J lost 6 bases, with 14 bases between them. The CDR3 protein is CASSPGQTHGYTF. CDR3 bases: TGTGCCAGCAGCCCCGGACAGACCCATGGCTACACCTTC.

This chain connects TRBV6-5 to TRBJ2-2; no clear D. Germline-derived CDR1 and CDR2 are MNHEY and SVGAGI. V lost 0 bases to trimming and J lost 0 bases, with 5 bases between them. The CDR3 length is 15 residues. DNA of the CDR3: TGTGCCAGCAGTTACTCCGGTTCGAACACCGGGGAGCTGTTTTTT. Protein product: CASSYSGSNTGELFF.

The CDR3 DNA sequence: TGCGCCAGCAGCCAAGAGGGAATTACGTGGGGCAGAACAGGGAACTATGGCTACACCTTC. It encodes CASSQEGITWGRTGNYGYTF. This chain uses TRBV4-1 with TRBJ1-2; D perhaps matches TRBD1 (6 bases). CDR3 length equals 20 residues. In germline, CDR1 is MGHRA, CDR2 YSYEKL. Trimming left V 0 bases short and J 2 bases short, with 25 bases between.

This clonotype was counted between two and nine times. The chain joins TRBV6-1 to TRBJ1-1; D unclear. V was cut by 1 base and J by 3 bases, with 6 bases left in between. This CDR3 has 13 amino acids. CDR1 is MNHNS, CDR2 SASEGT, per germline. The CDR3 loop reads CASSEDWDTEAFF. The CDR3 DNA reads TGTGCCAGCAGTGAAGATTGGGACACTGAAGCTTTCTTT.

V usage is TRBV9 and J usage is TRBJ2-7, with 8 positions matching TRBD2. The length of the CDR3 is 15 residues. V lost 2 bases to trimming and J lost 2 bases; unmatched junction nucleotides: 6. Germline CDR1 SGDLS, CDR2 YYNGEE. The CDR3 protein is CASSVAIAGPYEQYF. CDR3 nucleotide sequence: TGTGCCAGCAGCGTGGCGATAGCGGGACCCTACGAGCAGTACTTC.

Comments on this clonotype: This may come from a read error, since a much larger clone is one base off. The chain has TRBV24-1 and TRBJ1-1; no firm D call. From germline, CDR1 is KGHDR and CDR2 SFDVKD. The CDR3 totals 12 residues. CDR3 amino acids: CAASDLLGAAFF. CDR3 nucleotide sequence: TGTGCCGCCAGTGATTTGTTGGGCGCAGCTTTCTTT.

This clonotype was seen repeatedly, ten times or more. V and J are TRBV15 and TRBJ1-2, with TRBD1 matching over 8 bases. Germline V gene data show CDR1 as LNHNV and CDR2 as YYDKDF (reference sequence). V trimming: 0 bases; J trimming: 5 bases; junction bases outside the gene matches: 8. The CDR3 is 16 amino acids. The CDR3 here is CATSRERGQGAYGYTF. In nucleotides, the CDR3 is TGTGCCACCAGCAGAGAGAGGGGGCAGGGGGCGTATGGCTACACCTTC.

This clonotype was observed a handful of times. The chain uses TRBV7-9 and TRBJ2-7; a possible D gene is TRBD1 (7 bases). Germline V gene data show CDR1 as SEHNR and CDR2 as FQNEAQ (reference sequence). This CDR3 contains 14 residues. V was shortened by 3 bases and J by 5 bases, with 14 bases between the two germline ends. CDR3 sequence: CASSLEGAHDEQYF. CDR3 sequence (DNA): TGTGCCAGCAGCTTGGAGGGGGCGCACGACGAGCAGTACTTC.

About this clonotype itself: One end of the junction fails to match germline, which may point to a read error. V gene TRBV6-1 combines with J gene TRBJ1-1, with no clear D. The CDR3 is made up of 11 amino acids. CDR1 is MNHNS, CDR2 SASEGT, per germline. The CDR3 spells CASSAANQLVF. In nucleotides, the CDR3 is TGTGCCAGCAGTGCCGCTAACCAACTTGTCTTT.

This clonotype appeared many times. The rearrangement joins TRBV18 to TRBJ1-5; D gene ambiguous. Trimming shortened V by 2 bases and J by 5 bases, and 7 bases separated the two germline ends. Per the germline V gene, CDR1 is KGHSH and CDR2 is LQKENI. The CDR3 covers 13 residues. The CDR3 sequence is CASSPAGDQPQHF. The CDR3 DNA is TGTGCCAGCTCACCAGCCGGAGATCAGCCCCAGCATTTT.

This clonotype was counted a few times. This sequence joins TRBV29-1 and TRBJ2-5; TRBD1 might be the D (6 bases). The CDR3 is 14 residues long. V dropped 6 bases and J dropped 2 bases, with 16 bases sitting between them. CDR1 and CDR2 from the germline V gene are SQVTM and ANQGSEA. The CDR3 coding sequence is TGCAGCGTCCCAAGGGTTAGGGGGCAAGAGACCCAGTACTTC. This codes for CSVPRVRGQETQYF.

In its sample, this clonotype was seen a few times. The CDR3 coding sequence is TGCAGCGTTGGCGGGCTAGCGGGGGCCTACGAGCAGTACTTC. It encodes CSVGGLAGAYEQYF. The J gene is TRBJ2-7, the V gene TRBV29-1; TRBD2 agrees at 10 bases. This CDR3 spans 14 amino acids. The germline V gene encodes CDR1 SQVTM and CDR2 ANQGSEA. V trimming: 4 bases; J trimming: 2 bases; junction bases outside the gene matches: 5.

This clonotype was seen repeatedly, ten times or more. The CDR3 nucleotides read TGTGCCAGCGTAGGGGGGTTAGCGCTTTCCTACGAGCAGTACTTC. This translates into CASVGGLALSYEQYF. J is TRBJ2-7 and V is TRBV7-9, with D perhaps matching TRBD1 or TRBD2 (6 bases each). The CDR3 sequence is 15 residues long. V gave up 8 bases and J gave up 1 base, with 18 bases separating them. Per germline, CDR1 SEHNR and CDR2 FQNEAQ (reference sequence).

There are many counts of this clonotype. The rearrangement joins TRBV6-5 to TRBJ2-2, with TRBD2 identical over 9 bases. Trimming at V came to 0 bases and at J to 4 bases, leaving 3 bases not matched to a gene. The CDR3 runs 16 residues. Germline values: CDR1 MNHEY, CDR2 SVGAGI. The CDR3 spells CASSYSISGSTGELFF. The CDR3 bases are TGTGCCAGCAGTTACTCGATTAGCGGGAGCACCGGGGAGCTGTTTTTT.

This clonotype has at least ten counts. The rearrangement joins TRBV2 to TRBJ2-2, with D possibly called TRBD1 or TRBD2 (6 bases each). The germline CDR1 and CDR2 sequences are SNHLY and FYNNEI. The CDR3 runs 15 residues. The V gene lost 8 bases and the J gene lost 4 bases, with 17 bases spanning the gap. The CDR3 DNA follows: TGTGCCAGCCGCCCGGGGGCAGGGCGCACCGGGGAGCTGTTTTTT. Protein sequence: CASRPGAGRTGELFF.